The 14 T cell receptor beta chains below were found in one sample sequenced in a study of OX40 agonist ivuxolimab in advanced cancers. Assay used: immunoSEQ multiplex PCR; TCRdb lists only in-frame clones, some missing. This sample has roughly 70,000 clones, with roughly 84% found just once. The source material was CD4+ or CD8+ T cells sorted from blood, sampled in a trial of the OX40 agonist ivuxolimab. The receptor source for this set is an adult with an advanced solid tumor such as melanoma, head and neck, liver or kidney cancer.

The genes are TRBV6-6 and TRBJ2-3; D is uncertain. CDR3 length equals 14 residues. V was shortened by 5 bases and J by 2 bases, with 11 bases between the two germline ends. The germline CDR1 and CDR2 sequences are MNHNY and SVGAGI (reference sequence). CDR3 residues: CASSLVGYTDTQYF. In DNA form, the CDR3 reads TGTGCCAGCAGTCTGGTGGGTTACACAGATACGCAGTATTTT.

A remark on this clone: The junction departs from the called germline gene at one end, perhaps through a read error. The CDR3 sequence: CSVNGEEAQYF. The CDR3 DNA follows: TGCAGTGTAAATGGGGAAGAGGCCCAGTACTTC. The chain has TRBV20-1 and TRBJ2-5, with D unclear. The CDR3 is 11 amino acids. CDR1 and CDR2 (germline): DFQATT, SNEGSKA (reference sequence).

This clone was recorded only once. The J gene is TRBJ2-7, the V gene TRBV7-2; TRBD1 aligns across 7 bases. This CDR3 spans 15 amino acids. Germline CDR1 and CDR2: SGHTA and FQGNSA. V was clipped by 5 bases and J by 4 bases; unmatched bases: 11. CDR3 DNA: TGTGCCAGCAGCCCTTCCGAGACAGGGCGGTACGAGCAGTACTTC. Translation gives CASSPSETGRYEQYF.

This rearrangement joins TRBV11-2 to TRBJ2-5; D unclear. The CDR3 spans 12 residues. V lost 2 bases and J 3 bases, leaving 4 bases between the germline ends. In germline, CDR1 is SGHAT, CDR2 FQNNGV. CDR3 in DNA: TGTGCCAGCAGCTTAAGCGAAGAGACCCAGTACTTC. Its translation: CASSLSEETQYF.

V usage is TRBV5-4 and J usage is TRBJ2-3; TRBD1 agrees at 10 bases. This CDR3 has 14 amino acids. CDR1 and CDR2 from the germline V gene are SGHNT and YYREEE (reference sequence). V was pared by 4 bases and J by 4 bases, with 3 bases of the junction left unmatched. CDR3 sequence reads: CASSRQGAADTQYF. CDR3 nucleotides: TGTGCCAGCAGCCGACAGGGGGCGGCAGATACGCAGTATTTT.

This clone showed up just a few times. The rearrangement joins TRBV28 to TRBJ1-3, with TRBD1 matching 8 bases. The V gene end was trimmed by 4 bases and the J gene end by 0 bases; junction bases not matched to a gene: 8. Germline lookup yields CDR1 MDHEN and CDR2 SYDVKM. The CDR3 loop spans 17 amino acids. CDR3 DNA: TGTGCCAGCAGTTCCGCGGGACAGGTCACCTCTGGAAACACCATATATTTT. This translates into CASSSAGQVTSGNTIYF.

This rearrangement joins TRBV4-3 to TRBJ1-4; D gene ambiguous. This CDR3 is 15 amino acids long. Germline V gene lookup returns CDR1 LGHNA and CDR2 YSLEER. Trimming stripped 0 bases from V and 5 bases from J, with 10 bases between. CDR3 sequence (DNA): TGCGCCAGCAGCCAAGATCTGGGAGGGAATGAAAAACTGTTTTTT. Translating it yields CASSQDLGGNEKLFF.

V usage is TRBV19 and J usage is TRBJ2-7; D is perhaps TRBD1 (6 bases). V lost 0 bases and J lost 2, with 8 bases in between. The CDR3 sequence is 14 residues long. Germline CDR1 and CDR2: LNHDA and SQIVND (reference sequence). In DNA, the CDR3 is TGTGCCAGTAGTATAGAGAGACAGGCCTACGAGCAGTACTTC. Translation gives CASSIERQAYEQYF.

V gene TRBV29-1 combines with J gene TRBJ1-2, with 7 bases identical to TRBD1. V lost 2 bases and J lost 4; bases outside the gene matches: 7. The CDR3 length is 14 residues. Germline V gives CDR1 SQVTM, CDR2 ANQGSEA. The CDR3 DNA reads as TGCAGCGTTGAATACGCGGGACAGAGCTATGGCTACACCTTC. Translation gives CSVEYAGQSYGYTF.

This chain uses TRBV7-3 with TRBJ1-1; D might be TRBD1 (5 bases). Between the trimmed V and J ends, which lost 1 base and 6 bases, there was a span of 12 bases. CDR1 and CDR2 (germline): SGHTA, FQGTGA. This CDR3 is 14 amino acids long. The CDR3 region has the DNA TGTGCCAGCAGCTTAAGGGCACAGGCTTCTGAAGCTTTCTTT. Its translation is CASSLRAQASEAFF.

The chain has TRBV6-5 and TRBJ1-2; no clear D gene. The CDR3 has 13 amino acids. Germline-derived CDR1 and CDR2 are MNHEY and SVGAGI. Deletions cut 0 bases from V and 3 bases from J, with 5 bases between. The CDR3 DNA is TGTGCCAGCAGTTACTCCGGGGACTATGGCTACACCTTC. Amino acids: CASSYSGDYGYTF.

In DNA form, the CDR3 reads TGTGCCAGCAGCTTAGCTGGACTAGCGGGCTCCTACAATGAGCAGTTCTTC. As protein: CASSLAGLAGSYNEQFF. The rearrangement joins TRBV7-6 to TRBJ2-1, with 11 bases identical to TRBD2. Trimming took 0 bases from V and 0 from J; bases not matched to a gene: 1. Per germline, CDR1 SGHVS and CDR2 FNYEAQ. The CDR3 length is 17 residues.

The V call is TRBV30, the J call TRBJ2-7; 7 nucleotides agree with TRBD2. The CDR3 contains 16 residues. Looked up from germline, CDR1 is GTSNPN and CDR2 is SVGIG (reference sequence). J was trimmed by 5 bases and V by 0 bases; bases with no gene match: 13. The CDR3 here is CAWSVGLAGDMDEQYF. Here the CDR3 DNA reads TGTGCCTGGAGTGTAGGACTTGCGGGGGATATGGACGAGCAGTACTTC.

The CDR3 here is CASSGLAGPQETQYF. CDR3 bases: TGTGCCAGCAGCGGACTAGCGGGACCCCAAGAGACCCAGTACTTC. This chain connects TRBV7-9 to TRBJ2-5; 12 bases fit TRBD2. CDR1 SEHNR and CDR2 FQNEAQ come from the germline V gene (reference sequence). With V trimmed by 5 bases and J by 1 base, 2 bases remained unmatched. The CDR3 is 15 amino acids. Drawing the rest from reference TRBV7-9 and TRBJ2-5, the complete variable domain is DTGVSQNPRHKITKRGQNVTFRCDPISEHNRLYWYRQTLGQGPEFLTYFQNEAQLEKSRLLSDRFSAERPKGSFSTLEIQRTEQGDSAMYLCASSGLAGPQETQYFGPGTRLLVL.